This T cell receptor (beta chain) is drawn from a study of blood T cell repertoires in COVID-19. Study background: Some COVID-19 samples were acute and others convalescent; all came from the United States, Italy and Spain.

CDR1 is SGDLS and CDR2 is YYNGEE in the germline V gene. J lost 6 bases, V lost 3 bases, and 9 bases had no gene match. The CDR3 totals 14 residues. The table lists this clone with a few counts. TCRdb's copy holds only in-frame clones and misses some; the assay was immunoSEQ multiplex PCR. The table has some 220,000 clones, about four fifths seen once. This chain connects TRBV9 to TRBJ2-7; 7 bases are shared with TRBD1. Sequencing used peripheral blood. The origin of this receptor is a woman in her twenties or thirties who had recovered from COVID-19. CDR3 loop: CASSAGTGDFEQYF. CDR3 sequence (DNA): TGTGCCAGCAGCGCCGGCACAGGGGATTTCGAGCAGTACTTC.